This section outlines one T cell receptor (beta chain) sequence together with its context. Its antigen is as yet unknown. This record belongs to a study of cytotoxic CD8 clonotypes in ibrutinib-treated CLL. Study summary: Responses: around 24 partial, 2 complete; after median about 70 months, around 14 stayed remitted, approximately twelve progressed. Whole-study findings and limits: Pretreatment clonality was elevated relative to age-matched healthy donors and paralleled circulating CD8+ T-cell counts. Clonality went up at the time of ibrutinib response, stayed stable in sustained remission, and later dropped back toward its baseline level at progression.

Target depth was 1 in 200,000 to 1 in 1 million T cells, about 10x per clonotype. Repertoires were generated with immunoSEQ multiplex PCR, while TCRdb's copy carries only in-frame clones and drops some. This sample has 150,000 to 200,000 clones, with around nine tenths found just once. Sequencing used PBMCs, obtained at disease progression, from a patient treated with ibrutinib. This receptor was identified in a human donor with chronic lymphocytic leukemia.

CDR3 nucleotide sequence: TGTGCCAGCAGCTTAGAGGGTAATGGCTACACCTTC. This translates into CASSLEGNGYTF. The V and J genes are TRBV11-2 and TRBJ1-2, with D uncertain. Germline loops: CDR1 SGHAT, CDR2 FQNNGV. This CDR3 is 12 amino acids long. The ends were cut back, 0 bases at V and 6 bases at J, with 5 bases in the middle.